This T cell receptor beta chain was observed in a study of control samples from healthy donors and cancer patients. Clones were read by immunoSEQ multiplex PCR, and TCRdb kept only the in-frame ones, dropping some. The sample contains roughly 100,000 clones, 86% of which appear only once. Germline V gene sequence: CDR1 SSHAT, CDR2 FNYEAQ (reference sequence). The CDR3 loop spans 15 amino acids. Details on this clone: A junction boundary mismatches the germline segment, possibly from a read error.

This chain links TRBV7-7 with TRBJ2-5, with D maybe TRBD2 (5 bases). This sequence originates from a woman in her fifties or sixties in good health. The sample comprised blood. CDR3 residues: CASSLRAGGQETQYF. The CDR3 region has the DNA TGTGCTAGCAGCTTAAGGGCGGGCGGGCAAGAGACCCAGTACTTC.